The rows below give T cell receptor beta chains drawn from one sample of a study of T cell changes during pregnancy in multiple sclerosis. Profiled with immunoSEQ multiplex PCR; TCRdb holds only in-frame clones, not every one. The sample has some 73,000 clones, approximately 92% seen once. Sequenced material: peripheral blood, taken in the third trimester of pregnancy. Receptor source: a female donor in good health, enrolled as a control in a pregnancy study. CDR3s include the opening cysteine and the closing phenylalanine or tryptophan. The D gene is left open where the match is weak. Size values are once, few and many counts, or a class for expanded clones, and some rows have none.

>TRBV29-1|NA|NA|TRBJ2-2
CSGPRGLEGTGELFF
TGCAGCGGTCCGAGAGGGCTAGAGGGCACCGGGGAGCTGTTTTTT
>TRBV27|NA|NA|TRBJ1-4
CASSFGGAREKLFF
TGTGCCAGCAGTTTTGGGGGGGCGCGCGAAAAACTGTTTTTT
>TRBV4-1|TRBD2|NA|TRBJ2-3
CASSQDLAGGTDTQYF
TGCGCCAGCAGCCAAGATCTAGCGGGGGGAACAGATACGCAGTATTTT
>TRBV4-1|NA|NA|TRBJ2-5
CASSQAGLQETQYF
TGCGCCAGCAGCCAGGCAGGGCTGCAAGAGACCCAGTACTTC
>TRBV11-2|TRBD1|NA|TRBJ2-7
CASSRDRGEQYF
TGTGCCAGCAGCCGGGACAGGGGGGAGCAGTACTTC
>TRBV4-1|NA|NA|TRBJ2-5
CASSHPDRQGETQYF
TGCGCCAGCAGCCACCCCGACAGGCAGGGAGAGACCCAGTACTTC
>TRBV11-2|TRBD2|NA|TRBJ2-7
CASSPSPDGTSGSYEQYF
TGTGCCAGCAGTCCGTCACCCGACGGGACTAGCGGTTCCTACGAGCAGTACTTC
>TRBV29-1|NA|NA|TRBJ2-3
CSTSLSSRPDTQYF
TGCAGCACATCCCTCAGTTCTCGTCCAGATACGCAGTATTTT
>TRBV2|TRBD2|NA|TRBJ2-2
CASSKLAGGGTGELFF
TGTGCCAGCAGTAAACTAGCGGGGGGGGGCACCGGGGAGCTGTTTTTT
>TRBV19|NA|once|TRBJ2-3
CASSIDTEDTQYF
TGTGCCAGTAGTATAGATACTGAAGATACGCAGTATTTT
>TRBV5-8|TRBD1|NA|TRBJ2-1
CASRAGQDAYNEQFF
TGTGCCAGCAGGGCGGGACAGGACGCCTACAATGAGCAGTTCTTC
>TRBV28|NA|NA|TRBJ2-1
CASSLTGWNTNEQFF
TGTGCCAGCAGTTTAACAGGGTGGAATACCAATGAGCAGTTCTTC
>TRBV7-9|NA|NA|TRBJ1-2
CASSLRNDRFNYGYTF
TGTGCCAGCAGCTTACGGAATGACAGATTTAACTATGGCTACACCTTC
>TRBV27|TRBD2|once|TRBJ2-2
CASSGTSGRTGELFF
TGTGCCAGCAGTGGGACTAGCGGGAGGACCGGGGAGCTGTTTTTT
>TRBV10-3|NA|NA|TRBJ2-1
CAISEGAAYNEQFF
TGTGCCATCAGTGAGGGGGCAGCCTACAATGAGCAGTTCTTC
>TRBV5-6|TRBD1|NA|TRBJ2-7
CASSFGTGSYEQYF
TGTGCCAGCAGCTTTGGGACAGGGTCCTACGAGCAGTACTTC
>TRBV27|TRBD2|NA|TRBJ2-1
CASSFIPAGADEQFF
TGTGCCAGCAGTTTTATTCCAGCGGGAGCGGATGAGCAGTTCTTC
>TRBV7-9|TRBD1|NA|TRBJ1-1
CASSSQTGGTEAFF
TGTGCCAGCAGCTCCCAGACAGGGGGGACTGAAGCTTTCTTT
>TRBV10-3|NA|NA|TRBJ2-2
CATGTSDDTGELFF
TGTGCCACCGGGACAAGCGACGACACCGGGGAGCTGTTTTTT
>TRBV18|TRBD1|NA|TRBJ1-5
CASSRSGQGANQPQHF
TGTGCCAGCTCCCGCTCCGGACAGGGGGCGAATCAGCCCCAGCATTTT
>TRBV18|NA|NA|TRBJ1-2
CASSPPNRQVQDYGYTF
TGTGCCAGCTCACCACCGAACCGACAGGTCCAGGACTATGGCTACACCTTC
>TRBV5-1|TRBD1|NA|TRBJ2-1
CASSLQGQGAYNEQFF
TGCGCCAGCAGCTTGCAGGGACAGGGTGCCTACAATGAGCAGTTCTTC
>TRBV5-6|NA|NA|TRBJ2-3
CASSLQVVFTDTQYF
TGTGCCAGCAGCTTGCAGGTTGTGTTCACAGATACGCAGTATTTT
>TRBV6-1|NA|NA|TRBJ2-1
CASGRQRNTDEQFF
TGTGCCAGCGGCAGACAGAGAAATACAGATGAGCAGTTCTTC
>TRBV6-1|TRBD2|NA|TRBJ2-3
CASSLAAHTDTQYF
TGTGCCAGCAGCCTAGCGGCCCACACAGATACGCAGTATTTT
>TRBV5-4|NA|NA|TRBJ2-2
CASSSDRLNTGELFF
TGTGCCAGCAGCTCCGACAGGTTGAACACCGGGGAGCTGTTTTTT
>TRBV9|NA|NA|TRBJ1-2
CASSVGSGIGGYTF
TGTGCCAGCAGCGTAGGTTCGGGGATTGGGGGCTACACCTTC
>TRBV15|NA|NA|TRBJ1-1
CATSRVQGNTEAFF
TGTGCCACCAGCAGAGTCCAGGGAAACACTGAAGCTTTCTTT
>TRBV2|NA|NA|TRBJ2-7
CASSGSRRFYEQYF
TGTGCCAGCAGTGGCTCCCGGCGGTTCTACGAGCAGTACTTC
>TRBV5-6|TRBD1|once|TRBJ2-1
CASSLRRDSANEQFF
TGTGCCAGCAGCCTGCGCCGGGACAGTGCGAATGAGCAGTTCTTC
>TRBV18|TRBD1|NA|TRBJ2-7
CASSLQGWSYEQYF
TGTGCCAGCTCGCTACAGGGGTGGTCCTACGAGCAGTACTTC
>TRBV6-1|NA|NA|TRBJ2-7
CASSETNAYEQYF
TGTGCCAGCAGTGAAACAAACGCCTACGAGCAGTACTTC
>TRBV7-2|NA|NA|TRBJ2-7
CASSPLPSYEQYF
TGTGCCAGCAGCCCCCTCCCTTCCTACGAGCAGTACTTC
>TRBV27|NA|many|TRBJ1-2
CASRQGSGYTF
TGTGCCAGTCGTCAGGGGAGTGGCTACACCTTC
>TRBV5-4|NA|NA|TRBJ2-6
CASSLSRGSGANVLTF
TGTGCCAGCAGCTTGAGTAGGGGCTCGGGGGCCAACGTCCTGACTTTC
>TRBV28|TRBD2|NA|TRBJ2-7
CASSPGGAYEQYF
TGTGCCAGCAGCCCCGGGGGGGCCTACGAGCAGTACTTC
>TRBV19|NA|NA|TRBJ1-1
CASSMSGVYTEAFF
TGTGCCAGTAGTATGTCAGGGGTGTACACTGAAGCTTTCTTT
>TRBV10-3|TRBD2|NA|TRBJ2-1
CAIGARGDYNEQFF
TGTGCCATCGGTGCCCGGGGGGACTACAATGAGCAGTTCTTC
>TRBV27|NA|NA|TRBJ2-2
CASSLSYSTGELFF
TGTGCCAGCAGTTTATCCTATAGCACCGGGGAGCTGTTTTTT
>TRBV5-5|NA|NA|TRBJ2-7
CASSFGSSYEQYF
TGTGCCAGCAGCTTCGGGAGCTCCTACGAGCAGTACTTC
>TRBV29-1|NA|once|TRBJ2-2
CSVRDIQSELFF
TGCAGCGTCCGGGACATCCAATCAGAGCTGTTTTTT
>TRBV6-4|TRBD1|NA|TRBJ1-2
CASSDSPGGYGYTF
TGTGCCAGCAGTGACTCCCCAGGGGGATATGGCTACACCTTC
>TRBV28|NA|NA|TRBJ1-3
CASGVGGATGNTIYF
TGTGCCAGCGGCGTAGGAGGGGCCACTGGAAACACCATATATTTT
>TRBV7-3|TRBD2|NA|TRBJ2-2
CASTPSGRRLNTGELFF
TGTGCCAGCACCCCTAGCGGGAGGAGATTAAACACCGGGGAGCTGTTTTTT
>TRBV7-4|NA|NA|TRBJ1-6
CASSLFGRQIYNSPLHF
TGTGCCAGCAGCTTGTTCGGCCGACAGATCTATAATTCACCCCTCCACTTT
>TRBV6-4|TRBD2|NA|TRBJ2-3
CASSDQAGADTQYF
TGTGCCAGCAGTGACCAAGCGGGGGCGGATACGCAGTATTTT
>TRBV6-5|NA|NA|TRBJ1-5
CASEGFSNQPQHF
TGTGCCAGCGAGGGATTCAGCAATCAGCCCCAGCATTTT
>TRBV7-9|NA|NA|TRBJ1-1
CASSFPHSMNTEAFF
TGTGCCAGCAGCTTCCCCCACAGCATGAACACTGAAGCTTTCTTT
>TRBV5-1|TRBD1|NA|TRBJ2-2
CASSLRQGTGELFF
TGCGCCAGCAGCTTGCGACAGGGCACCGGGGAGCTGTTTTTT
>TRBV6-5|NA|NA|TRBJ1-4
CASSYSQGREKLFF
TGTGCCAGCAGTTACAGTCAGGGCCGAGAAAAACTGTTTTTT
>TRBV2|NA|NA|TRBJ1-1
CASSEGRGFNTEAFF
TGTGCCAGCAGTGAAGGTAGGGGCTTCAACACTGAAGCTTTCTTT
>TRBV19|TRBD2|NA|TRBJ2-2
CASSIGSSGGTGELFF
TGTGCCAGTAGTATAGGATCTAGCGGGGGCACCGGGGAGCTGTTTTTT
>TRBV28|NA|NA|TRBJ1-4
CASSGDRWRDNEKLFF
TGTGCCAGCAGTGGAGACAGGTGGCGAGATAATGAAAAACTGTTTTTT
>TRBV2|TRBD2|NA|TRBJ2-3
CASSEVAGPSTDTQYF
TGTGCCAGCAGTGAAGTAGCGGGGCCGAGCACAGATACGCAGTATTTT
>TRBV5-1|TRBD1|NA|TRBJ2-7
CASSLDTGQVEQYF
TGCGCCAGCAGCTTAGACACGGGACAGGTCGAGCAGTACTTC
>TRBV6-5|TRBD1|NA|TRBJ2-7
CASSDTDRAGYEQYF
TGTGCCAGCAGCGATACTGACAGGGCCGGATACGAGCAGTACTTC
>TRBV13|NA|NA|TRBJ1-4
CASSVGLMGEKLFF
TGTGCCAGCAGCGTCGGACTTATGGGGGAAAAACTGTTTTTT
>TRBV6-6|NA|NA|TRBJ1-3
CASSTRTEPGNTIYF
TGTGCCAGCAGCACTCGGACAGAGCCGGGAAACACCATATATTTT
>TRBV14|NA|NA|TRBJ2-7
CASSQEEGDEQYF
TGTGCCAGCAGCCAAGAAGAAGGGGACGAGCAGTACTTC